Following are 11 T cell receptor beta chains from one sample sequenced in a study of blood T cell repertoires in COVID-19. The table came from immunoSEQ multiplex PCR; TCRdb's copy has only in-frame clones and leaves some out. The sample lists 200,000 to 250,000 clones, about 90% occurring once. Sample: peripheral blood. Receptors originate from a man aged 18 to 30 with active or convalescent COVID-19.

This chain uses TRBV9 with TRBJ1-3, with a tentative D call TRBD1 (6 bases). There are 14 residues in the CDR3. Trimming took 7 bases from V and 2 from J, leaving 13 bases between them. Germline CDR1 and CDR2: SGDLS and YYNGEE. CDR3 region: CASRAGGTGNTIYF. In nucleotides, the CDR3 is TGTGCCAGCCGCGCGGGGGGCACTGGAAACACCATATATTTT.

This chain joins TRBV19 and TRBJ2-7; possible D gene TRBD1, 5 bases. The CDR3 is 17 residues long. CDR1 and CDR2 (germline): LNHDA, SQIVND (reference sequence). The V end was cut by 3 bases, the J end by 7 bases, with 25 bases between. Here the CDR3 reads CASSIRWTMDLAEEQYF. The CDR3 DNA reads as TGTGCCAGTAGTATCCGTTGGACAATGGATCTTGCGGAGGAGCAGTACTTC.

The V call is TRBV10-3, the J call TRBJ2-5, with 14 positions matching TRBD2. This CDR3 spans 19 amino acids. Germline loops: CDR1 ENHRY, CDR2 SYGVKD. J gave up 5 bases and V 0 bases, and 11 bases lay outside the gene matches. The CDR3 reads CAISESPHRTSGRRETQYF. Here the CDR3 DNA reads TGTGCCATCAGTGAGTCCCCTCATCGGACTAGCGGGAGGCGGGAGACCCAGTACTTC.

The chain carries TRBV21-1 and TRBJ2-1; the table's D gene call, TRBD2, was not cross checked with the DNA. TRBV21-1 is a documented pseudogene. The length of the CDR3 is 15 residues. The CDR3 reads CASSGTSGRADEQFF. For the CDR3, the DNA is TGTGCCAGCAGCGGGACTAGCGGGAGGGCGGATGAGCAGTTCTTC.

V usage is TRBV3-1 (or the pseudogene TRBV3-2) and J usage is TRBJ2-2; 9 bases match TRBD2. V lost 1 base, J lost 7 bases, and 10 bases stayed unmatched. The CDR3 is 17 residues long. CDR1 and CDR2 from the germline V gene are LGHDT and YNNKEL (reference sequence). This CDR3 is CASSQARREGRSGELFF. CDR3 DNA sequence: TGTGCCAGCAGCCAAGCTAGGCGGGAGGGCCGGAGCGGGGAGCTGTTTTTT.

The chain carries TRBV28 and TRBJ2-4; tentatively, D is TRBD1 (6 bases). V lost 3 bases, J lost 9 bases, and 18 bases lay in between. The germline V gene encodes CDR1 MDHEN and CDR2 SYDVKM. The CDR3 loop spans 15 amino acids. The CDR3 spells CASSLSRTVVSIQYF. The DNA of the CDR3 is TGTGCCAGCAGTTTGTCGAGGACAGTCGTAAGCATTCAGTACTTC.

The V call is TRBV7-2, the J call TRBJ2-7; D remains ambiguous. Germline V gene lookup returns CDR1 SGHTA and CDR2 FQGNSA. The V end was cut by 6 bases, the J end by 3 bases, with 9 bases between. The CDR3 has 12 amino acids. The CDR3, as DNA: TGTGCCAGCAGTCTAACTTTCTACGAGCAGTACTTC. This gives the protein CASSLTFYEQYF.

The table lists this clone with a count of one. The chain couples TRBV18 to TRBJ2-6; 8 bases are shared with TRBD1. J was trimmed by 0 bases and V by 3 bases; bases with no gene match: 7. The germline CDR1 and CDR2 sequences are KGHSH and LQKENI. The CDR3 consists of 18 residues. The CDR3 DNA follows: TGTGCCAGCTCACCTTATGACAGGGGACCCTCTGGGGCCAACGTCCTGACTTTC. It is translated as CASSPYDRGPSGANVLTF.

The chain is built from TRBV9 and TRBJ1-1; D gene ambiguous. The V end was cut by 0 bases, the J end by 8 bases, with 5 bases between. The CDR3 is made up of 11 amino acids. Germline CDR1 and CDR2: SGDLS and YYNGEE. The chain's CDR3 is CASSVANEAFF. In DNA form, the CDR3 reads TGTGCCAGCAGCGTAGCTAACGAAGCTTTCTTT. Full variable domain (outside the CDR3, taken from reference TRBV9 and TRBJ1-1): DSGVTQTPKHLITATGQRVTLRCSPRSGDLSVYWYQQSLDQGLQFLIQYYNGEERAKGNILERFSAQQFPDLHSELNLSSLELGDSALYFCASSVANEAFFGQGTRLTVV.

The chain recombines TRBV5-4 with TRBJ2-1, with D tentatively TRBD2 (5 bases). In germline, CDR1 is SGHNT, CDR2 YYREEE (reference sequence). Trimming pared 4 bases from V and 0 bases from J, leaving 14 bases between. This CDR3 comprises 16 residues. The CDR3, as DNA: TGTGCCAGCAGCCGGGGAAGTGACCGCTCCTACAATGAGCAGTTCTTC. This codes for CASSRGSDRSYNEQFF.

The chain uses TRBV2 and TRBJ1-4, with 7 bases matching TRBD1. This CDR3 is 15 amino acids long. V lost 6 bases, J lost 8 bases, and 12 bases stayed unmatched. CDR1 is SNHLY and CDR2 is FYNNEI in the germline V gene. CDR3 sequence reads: CASRRTTDRAEKLFF. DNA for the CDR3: TGTGCCAGCAGGAGAACGACCGACAGGGCAGAAAAACTGTTTTTT.